These 24 T cell receptor beta chains share one sample of origin, sequenced in a study of blood T cell repertoires in COVID-19. The assay was immunoSEQ multiplex PCR, and TCRdb's table has in-frame clones only and misses some. This sample has some 520,000 clones, with 85% to 90% found just once. Sequencing was performed on peripheral blood. The source is a man aged 18 to 30 with COVID-19, enrolled during active disease.

The chain employs TRBV6-5 and TRBJ1-1, with TRBD1 as a possible D gene (6 bases). Germline CDR1 MNHEY, CDR2 SVGAGI. V shed 5 bases and J shed 4 bases, with 17 bases lying between them. The CDR3 totals 15 residues. The CDR3 DNA follows: TGTGCCAGCAGTCCAATTCTCAGGGGTGGCACTGAAGCTTTCTTT. It is translated as CASSPILRGGTEAFF.

The chain employs TRBV7-9 and TRBJ2-1; 11 nucleotides align to TRBD2. Germline V gene data show CDR1 as SEHNR and CDR2 as FQNEAQ (reference sequence). V lost 1 base, J lost 6 bases, and 8 bases stayed unmatched. This CDR3 comprises 17 residues. CDR3 DNA: TGTGCCAGCAGCTTAGTACCCGGGACTAGCGGCCTCAATGAGCAGTTCTTC. Translation: CASSLVPGTSGLNEQFF.

The chain is built from TRBV11-3 and TRBJ2-7; possibly TRBD2 for D (6 bases). There are 15 residues in the CDR3. Germline V gene data show CDR1 as SGHNT and CDR2 as YENEEA. Trimming pared 3 bases from V and 5 bases from J, leaving 17 bases between. CDR3 in DNA: TGTGCCAGCAGCTTTAAGCTTGCGGGGCCTCACGAGCAGTACTTC. Translated, it gives CASSFKLAGPHEQYF.

The J gene is TRBJ1-1, the V gene TRBV5-4; no clear D gene. The CDR3 length is 12 residues. Between the trimmed V and J ends, which lost 5 bases and 8 bases, there was a span of 13 bases. Looked up from germline, CDR1 is SGHNT and CDR2 is YYREEE (reference sequence). In DNA form, the CDR3 reads TGTGCCAGCAGTTTTCCTTCGGGGGAAGCTTTCTTT. Its translation is CASSFPSGEAFF. The full variable domain, rest sourced from reference TRBV5-4 and TRBJ1-1, is ETGVTQSPTHLIKTRGQQVTLRCSSQSGHNTVSWYQQALGQGPQFIFQYYREEENGRGNFPPRFSGLQFPNYSSELNVNALELDDSALYLCASSFPSGEAFFGQGTRLTVV.

The chain is built from TRBV7-2 and TRBJ2-1; 12 bases line up with TRBD2. The germline CDR1 and CDR2 sequences are SGHTA and FQGNSA. This CDR3 is 15 amino acids long. V trimming: 1 base; J trimming: 8 bases; junction bases outside the gene matches: 3. CDR3 residues: CASSLGTSGTYEQFF. The CDR3 nucleotides read TGTGCCAGCAGCTTAGGGACTAGCGGGACCTATGAGCAGTTCTTC.

This sequence joins TRBV10-3 and TRBJ2-3; maybe TRBD1 (6 bases). In germline, CDR1 is ENHRY, CDR2 SYGVKD. This CDR3 region has 13 residues. Trimming shortened V by 5 bases and J by 4 bases, and 10 bases separated the two germline ends. CDR3 region: CAISRGGSDTQYF. CDR3 in DNA: TGTGCCATCAGTCGAGGGGGTTCAGATACGCAGTATTTT.

V and J are TRBV28 and TRBJ1-2; D not certain. V was shortened by 5 bases and J by 3 bases, with 10 bases between the two germline ends. Germline CDR1 and CDR2: MDHEN and SYDVKM. The length of the CDR3 is 13 residues. The CDR3 bases are TGTGCCAGCAGTACGGGTCTATACTATGGCTACACCTTC. It encodes CASSTGLYYGYTF.

V gene TRBV11-2 combines with J gene TRBJ1-2, with D possibly being TRBD1 (5 bases). Germline CDR1 is SGHAT and CDR2 is FQNNGV. CDR3 size: 16 residues. V was pared by 4 bases and J by 4 bases, with 19 bases between. The CDR3 DNA reads TGTGCCAGCAGCTCAATCCACACAGGTTTAGTCTATGGCTACACCTTC. Translating it yields CASSSIHTGLVYGYTF.

This chain connects TRBV5-4 to TRBJ1-2, with 7 nucleotides matching TRBD1. Germline V gives CDR1 SGHNT, CDR2 YYREEE (reference sequence). J was trimmed by 3 bases and V by 0 bases; bases with no gene match: 8. The CDR3 spans 16 residues. CDR3 region: CASSLGTGALDYGYTF. The DNA for the CDR3 is TGTGCCAGCAGCTTGGGCACAGGGGCCCTTGACTATGGCTACACCTTC.

The V and J genes are TRBV7-2 and TRBJ1-2; D not resolved. This CDR3 contains 15 residues. Trimming removed 6 bases from V and 4 bases from J, with 18 bases in between. CDR1 is SGHTA and CDR2 is FQGNSA in the germline V gene. This CDR3 is CASSTSSTAFYGYTF. The CDR3 nucleotides read TGTGCCAGCAGTACATCCAGTACAGCATTCTATGGCTACACCTTC.

This chain connects TRBV4-2 to TRBJ1-1; D uncertain. Trimming pared 1 base from V and 1 base from J, leaving 13 bases between. The CDR3 has 16 amino acids. Per the germline V gene, CDR1 is LGHNA and CDR2 is YNFKEQ. CDR3 sequence: CASSQVSAEPNTEAFF. The CDR3 bases are TGTGCCAGCAGCCAAGTTTCGGCGGAACCGAACACTGAAGCTTTCTTT.

The gene calls are TRBV6-5 and TRBJ2-2; TRBD2 might be the D (7 bases). V was shortened by 11 bases and J by 1 base, with 14 bases between the two germline ends. The length of the CDR3 is 14 residues. Germline V lookup: CDR1 MNHEY, CDR2 SVGAGI. CDR3 DNA: TGTGCCGGACAGCGGGACCAGAACACCGGGGAGCTGTTTTTT. Translated, it gives CAGQRDQNTGELFF.

The chain couples TRBV7-2 to TRBJ2-1; D is possibly TRBD1 (5 bases). Germline V gene lookup returns CDR1 SGHTA and CDR2 FQGNSA. Trimming left V 1 base short and J 12 bases short, with 19 bases between. The CDR3 extends over 15 amino acids. CDR3 sequence reads: CASSLDPLQGRRQFF. CDR3 coding DNA: TGTGCCAGCAGCTTAGATCCCCTCCAGGGAAGGAGGCAGTTCTTC.

The chain joins TRBV25-1 to TRBJ2-7; perhaps TRBD2 as D (6 bases). CDR1 and CDR2 (germline): MGHDK, SYGVNS. The CDR3 extends over 17 amino acids. Trimming stripped 2 bases from V and 0 bases from J, with 17 bases between. DNA of the CDR3: TGTGCCAGCAGTGAAACACTGAGACACGGGAGCTCCTACGAGCAGTACTTC. Its translation: CASSETLRHGSSYEQYF.

Here the CDR3 DNA reads TGTGCCAGCAGCTACGGTACTAGACCGCCGTACTTC. Its translation: CASSYGTRPPYF. V gene TRBV11-3 combines with J gene TRBJ2-7, with D perhaps TRBD2 (5 bases). The CDR3 sequence is 12 residues long. The germline CDR1 and CDR2 sequences are SGHNT and YENEEA. V gave up 4 bases and J gave up 12 bases, with 16 bases separating them.

This sequence joins TRBV10-3 and TRBJ2-7; 8 nucleotides line up with TRBD2. Looked up from germline, CDR1 is ENHRY and CDR2 is SYGVKD. The CDR3 is 12 amino acids. Unmatched junction bases numbered 5, after V lost 8 bases and J lost 5 bases. The CDR3 region has the DNA TGTGCCATCCGGGGACTAGAAAACGAGCAGTACTTC. Translated, it gives CAIRGLENEQYF.

This clone was picked up many times. CDR3: CASTLDWGGSYEQYF. Written as DNA, the CDR3 is TGTGCCAGCACTCTCGACTGGGGGGGTTCCTACGAGCAGTACTTC. V gene TRBV5-5 combines with J gene TRBJ2-7; 7 bases match TRBD2. Looked up from germline, CDR1 is SGHKS and CDR2 is YYEKEE (reference sequence). The CDR3 sequence is 15 residues long. J was trimmed by 1 base and V by 6 bases; bases with no gene match: 10.

This clone was picked up a small number of times. The gene calls are TRBV7-9 and TRBJ2-7; TRBD2 agrees at 8 bases. CDR1 and CDR2 (germline): SEHNR, FQNEAQ (reference sequence). Trimming removed 5 bases from V and 0 bases from J; junction bases left unmatched: 12. The CDR3 totals 17 residues. This CDR3 reads CASSHGNEREYSYEQYF. The CDR3 DNA reads as TGTGCCAGCAGCCATGGGAATGAGCGGGAGTACTCCTACGAGCAGTACTTC.

The chain uses TRBV2 and TRBJ2-5; 7 positions match TRBD1. The CDR3 extends over 14 amino acids. The junction had 10 bases not matched to a gene; V was cut back by 6 bases and J by 6 bases. Germline V gives CDR1 SNHLY, CDR2 FYNNEI. As DNA, the CDR3 is TGTGCCAGCAGAGAACTCGGGACAGTAAAGACCCAGTACTTC. Translated: CASRELGTVKTQYF.

The chain links TRBV25-1 to TRBJ2-5; 8 bases align to TRBD1. There are 16 residues in the CDR3. Losses at the gene ends were 6 bases for V and 5 bases for J; bases not matched to a gene: 14. Germline CDR1 is MGHDK and CDR2 is SYGVNS. The CDR3 here is CASRTGVGVPRETQYF. CDR3 nucleotides: TGTGCCAGCAGGACAGGGGTTGGGGTACCAAGGGAGACCCAGTACTTC.

The chain has TRBV5-1 and TRBJ1-2; 8 bases agree with TRBD1. Germline values: CDR1 SGHRS, CDR2 YFSETQ. Trimming at V came to 4 bases and at J to 7 bases, leaving 6 bases not matched to a gene. The CDR3 is made up of 13 amino acids. In DNA, the CDR3 is TGCGCCAGCAGCCAGGACAGGGATTTTGGCTACACCTTC. Protein product: CASSQDRDFGYTF.

The chain uses TRBV3-1 (or the pseudogene TRBV3-2) and TRBJ2-2, with unresolved D. The CDR3 is 14 residues long. Trimming took off 4 bases at V and 5 bases at J, with 11 bases between the two ends. Germline CDR1 reads LGHDT; CDR2 reads YNNKEL (reference sequence). The CDR3 region is CASSRNPGTGELFF. In DNA form, the CDR3 reads TGTGCCAGCAGCCGAAACCCGGGTACCGGGGAGCTGTTTTTT.

The genes are TRBV4-1 and TRBJ1-4, with 10 bases aligning to TRBD1. With V trimmed by 1 base and J by 0 bases, 11 bases remained unmatched. This CDR3 comprises 20 residues. The germline V gene encodes CDR1 MGHRA and CDR2 YSYEKL. DNA of the CDR3: TGCGCCAGCAGCCAAGTTCGACAGGGGGCTATTTTTTCAACTAATGAAAAACTGTTTTTT. Amino acid sequence: CASSQVRQGAIFSTNEKLFF.

About this clone itself: This may arise from a read error, as a much more abundant clone is one base away. The genes are TRBV12-3 or TRBV12-4 and TRBJ2-1; 7 bases line up with TRBD2. This CDR3 spans 13 amino acids. The J segment lost 4 bases and the V segment lost 6 bases, leaving 3 bases of the junction unmatched. CDR3 in amino acids: CASRRGTYNEQFF. CDR3 in DNA: TGTGCCAGCAGGCGGGGGACTTACAATGAGCAGTTCTTC.